The sequence of this T cell receptor beta chain was determined in a study of cytomegalovirus exposure and HLA in healthy donors. PCR used 60 Vbeta primers and 13 Jbeta primers. Repertoires were generated with immunoSEQ multiplex PCR, while TCRdb's copy carries only in-frame clones and drops some. The table includes roughly 110,000 clones, about 74% detected once. Trimming shortened V by 0 bases and J by 3 bases, and 8 bases separated the two germline ends. The CDR3 extends over 14 amino acids. Germline CDR1 reads MRHNA; CDR2 reads SNTAGT. This clone was seen only a few times. J is TRBJ1-2 and V is TRBV6-4; D not resolved. This sequence was found in a woman between 35 and 50 years old in good health and CMV-seropositive. Sequenced: PBMCs. CDR3 residues: CASSDSDFHYGYTF. DNA of the CDR3: TGTGCCAGCAGTGACTCTGACTTCCACTATGGCTACACCTTC.